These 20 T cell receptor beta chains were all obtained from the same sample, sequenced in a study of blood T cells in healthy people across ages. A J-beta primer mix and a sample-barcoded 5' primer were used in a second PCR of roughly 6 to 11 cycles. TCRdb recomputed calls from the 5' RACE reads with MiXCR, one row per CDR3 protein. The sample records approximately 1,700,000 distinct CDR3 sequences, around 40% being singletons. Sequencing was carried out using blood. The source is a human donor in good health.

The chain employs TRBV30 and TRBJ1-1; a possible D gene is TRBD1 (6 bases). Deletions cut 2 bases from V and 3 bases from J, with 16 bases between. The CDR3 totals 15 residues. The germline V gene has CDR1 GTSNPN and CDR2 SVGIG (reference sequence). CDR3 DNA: TGTGCCTGGAGTCTCACACGGAAGGGGGACACTGAAGCTTTCTTT. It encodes CAWSLTRKGDTEAFF.

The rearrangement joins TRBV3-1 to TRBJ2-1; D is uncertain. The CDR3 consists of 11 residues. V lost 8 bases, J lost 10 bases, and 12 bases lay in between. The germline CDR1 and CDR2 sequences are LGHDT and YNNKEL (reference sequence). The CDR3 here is CASSQLREQFF. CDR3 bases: TGTGCCAGCTCCCAGCTGAGAGAGCAGTTCTTC.

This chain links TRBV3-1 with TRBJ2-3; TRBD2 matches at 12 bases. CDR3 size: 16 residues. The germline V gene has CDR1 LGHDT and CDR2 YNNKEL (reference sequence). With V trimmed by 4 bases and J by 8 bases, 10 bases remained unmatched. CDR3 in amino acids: CASSPPLAGGRGTQYF. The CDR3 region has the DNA TGTGCCAGCAGCCCTCCCCTAGCGGGGGGGCGGGGTACGCAGTATTTT.

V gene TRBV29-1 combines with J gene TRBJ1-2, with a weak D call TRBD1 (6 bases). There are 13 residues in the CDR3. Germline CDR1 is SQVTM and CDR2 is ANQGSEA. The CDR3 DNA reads TGCGGCGATCTGGACAGTGCCGATTATGGCTACACCTTC. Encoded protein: CGDLDSADYGYTF.

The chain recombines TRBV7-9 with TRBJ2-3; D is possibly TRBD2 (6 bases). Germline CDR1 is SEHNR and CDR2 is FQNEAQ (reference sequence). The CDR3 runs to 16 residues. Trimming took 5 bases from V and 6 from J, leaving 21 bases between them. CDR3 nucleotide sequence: TGTGCCAGCAGCCCGACAGCGGGTTTTCCCGCGGATACGCAGTATTTT. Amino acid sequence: CASSPTAGFPADTQYF.

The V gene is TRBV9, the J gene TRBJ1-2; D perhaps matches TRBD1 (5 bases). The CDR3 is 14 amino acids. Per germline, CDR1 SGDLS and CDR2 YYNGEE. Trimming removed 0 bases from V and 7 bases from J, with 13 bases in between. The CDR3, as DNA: TGTGCCAGCAGCGTAGGCTCTCTGGGACCTGGCTACACCTTC. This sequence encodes CASSVGSLGPGYTF.

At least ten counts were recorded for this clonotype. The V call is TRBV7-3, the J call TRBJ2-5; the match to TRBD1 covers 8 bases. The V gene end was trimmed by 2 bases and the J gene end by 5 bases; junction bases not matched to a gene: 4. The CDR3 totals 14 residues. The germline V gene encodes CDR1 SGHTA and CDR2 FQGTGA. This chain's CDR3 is CASSLQGAGETQYF. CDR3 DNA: TGTGCCAGCAGCTTACAGGGGGCTGGGGAGACCCAGTACTTC. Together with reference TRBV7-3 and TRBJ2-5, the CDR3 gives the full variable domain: GAGVSQTPSNKVTEKGKYVELRCDPISGHTALYWYRQSLGQGPEFLIYFQGTGAADDSGLPNDRFFAVRPEGSVSTLKIQRTERGDSAVYLCASSLQGAGETQYFGPGTRLLVL.

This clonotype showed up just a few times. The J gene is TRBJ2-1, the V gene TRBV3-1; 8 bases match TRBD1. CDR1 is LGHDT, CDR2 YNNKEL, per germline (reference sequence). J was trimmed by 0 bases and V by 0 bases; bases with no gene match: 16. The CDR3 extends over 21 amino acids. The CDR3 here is CASSQEAWGQETPTSYNEQFF. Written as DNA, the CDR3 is TGTGCCAGCAGCCAAGAGGCCTGGGGACAGGAGACCCCCACCTCCTACAATGAGCAGTTCTTC.

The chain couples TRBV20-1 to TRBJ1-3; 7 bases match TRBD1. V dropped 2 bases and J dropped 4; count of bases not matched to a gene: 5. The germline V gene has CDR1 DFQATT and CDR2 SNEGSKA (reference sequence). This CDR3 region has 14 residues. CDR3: CSARQDRSGNTIYF. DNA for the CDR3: TGCAGTGCTAGACAGGACAGGTCCGGAAACACCATATATTTT.

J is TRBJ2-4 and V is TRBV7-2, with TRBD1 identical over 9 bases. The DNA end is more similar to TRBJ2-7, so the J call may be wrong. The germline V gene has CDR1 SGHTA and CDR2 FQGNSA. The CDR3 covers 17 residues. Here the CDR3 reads CASRWDRVPPLSYEQYF. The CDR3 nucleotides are TGTGCCAGCAGGTGGGACAGGGTGCCCCCCCTCTCCTACGAGCAGTACTTC.

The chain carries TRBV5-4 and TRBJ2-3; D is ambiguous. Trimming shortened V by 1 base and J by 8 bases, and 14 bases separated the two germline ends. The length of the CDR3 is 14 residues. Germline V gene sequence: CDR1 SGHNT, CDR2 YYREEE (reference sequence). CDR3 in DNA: TGTGCCAGCAGCTTGAGGTTGGCAGCGCGTACGCAGTATTTT. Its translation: CASSLRLAARTQYF.

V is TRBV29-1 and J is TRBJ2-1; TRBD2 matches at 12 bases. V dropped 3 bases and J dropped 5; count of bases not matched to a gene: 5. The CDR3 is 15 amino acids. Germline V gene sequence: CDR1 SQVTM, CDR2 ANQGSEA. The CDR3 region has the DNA TGCAGCGTTGAGCGACTAGCGGGGGAGAACAATGAGCAGTTCTTC. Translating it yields CSVERLAGENNEQFF.

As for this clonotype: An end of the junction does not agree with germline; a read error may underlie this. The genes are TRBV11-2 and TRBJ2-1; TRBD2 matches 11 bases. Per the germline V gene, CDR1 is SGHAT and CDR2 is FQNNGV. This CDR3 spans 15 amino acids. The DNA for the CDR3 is TGTACCAGCGATAATAGCGGGGGGGTTTACAATGAGCAGTTCTTC. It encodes CTSDNSGGVYNEQFF.

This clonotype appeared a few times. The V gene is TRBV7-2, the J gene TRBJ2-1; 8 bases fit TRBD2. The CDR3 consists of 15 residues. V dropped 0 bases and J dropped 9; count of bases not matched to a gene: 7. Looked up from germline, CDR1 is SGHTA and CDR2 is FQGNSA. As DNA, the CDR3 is TGTGCCAGCAGCTTAGCGTCCAGCGGGGGTGGTGAGCAGTTCTTC. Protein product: CASSLASSGGGEQFF.

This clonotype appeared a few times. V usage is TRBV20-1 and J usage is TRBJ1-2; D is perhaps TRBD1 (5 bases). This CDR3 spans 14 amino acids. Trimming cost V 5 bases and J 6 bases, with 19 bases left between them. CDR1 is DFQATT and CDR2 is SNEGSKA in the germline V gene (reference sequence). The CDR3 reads CSASGSGLFHGYTF. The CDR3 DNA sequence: TGCAGTGCTTCGGGATCGGGGCTATTTCATGGCTACACCTTC.

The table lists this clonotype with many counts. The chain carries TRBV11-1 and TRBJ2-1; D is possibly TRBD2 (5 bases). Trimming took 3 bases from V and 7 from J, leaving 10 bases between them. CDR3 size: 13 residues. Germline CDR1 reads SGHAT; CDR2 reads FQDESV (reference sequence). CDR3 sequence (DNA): TGTGCCAGCAGCTTTGGACTCTCAAATGAGCAGTTCTTC. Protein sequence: CASSFGLSNEQFF.

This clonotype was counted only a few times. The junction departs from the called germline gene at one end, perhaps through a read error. CDR3 region: CAGSQGDRDLEEQYF. Here the CDR3 DNA reads TGCGCCGGCAGCCAAGGGGACAGGGATTTGGAAGAGCAGTACTTC. The chain employs TRBV4-3 and TRBJ2-4; TRBD1 aligns across 9 bases. The CDR3 totals 15 residues. CDR1 and CDR2 (germline): LGHNA, YSLEER.

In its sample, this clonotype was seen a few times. The CDR3, as DNA: TGTGCCAGCAGCCGCCCGGGACAGCCTAACTATGGCTACACCTTC. Its translation is CASSRPGQPNYGYTF. The V call is TRBV12-3 or TRBV12-4, the J call TRBJ1-2; 7 bases line up with TRBD1. CDR3 length: 15 residues. V shed 6 bases, J shed 0 bases, and the junction held 7 bases outside the gene matches.

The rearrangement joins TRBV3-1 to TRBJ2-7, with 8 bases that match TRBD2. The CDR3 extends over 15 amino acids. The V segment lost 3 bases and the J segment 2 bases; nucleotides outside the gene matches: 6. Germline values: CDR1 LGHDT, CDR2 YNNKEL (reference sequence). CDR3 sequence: CASSQNSGAAYEQYF. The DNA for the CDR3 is TGTGCCAGCAGCCAGAATAGCGGGGCCGCCTACGAGCAGTACTTC.

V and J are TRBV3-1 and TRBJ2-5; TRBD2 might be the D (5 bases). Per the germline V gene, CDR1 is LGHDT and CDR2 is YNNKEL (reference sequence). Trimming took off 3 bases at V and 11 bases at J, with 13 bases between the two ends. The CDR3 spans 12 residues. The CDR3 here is CASSHWGAEQYF. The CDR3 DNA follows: TGTGCCAGCAGCCATTGGGGAGCGGAGCAGTACTTC.